These 23 T cell receptor beta chains were sequenced from one sample in a study of cytomegalovirus exposure and HLA in healthy donors. Use of 60 Vbeta and 13 Jbeta primers characterized the PCR. This table comes from immunoSEQ multiplex PCR, and its TCRdb copy is limited to in-frame clones, with some not included. The sample contains roughly 100,000 clones, 65% to 85% of which appear only once. Material: PBMCs. The receptors shown here come from a male donor in good health and CMV-seronegative.

This chain connects TRBV7-9 to TRBJ1-2; a weak D match, TRBD1 (6 bases). The CDR3 contains 15 residues. Trimming stripped 6 bases from V and 6 bases from J, with 20 bases between. CDR1 is SEHNR, CDR2 FQNEAQ, per germline (reference sequence). The CDR3 sequence: CASSYPGHQNDGYTF. For the CDR3, the DNA is TGTGCCAGCAGTTATCCGGGACACCAAAATGATGGCTACACCTTC. Together with reference TRBV7-9 and TRBJ1-2, the CDR3 gives the full variable domain: DTGVSQNPRHKITKRGQNVTFRCDPISEHNRLYWYRQTLGQGPEFLTYFQNEAQLEKSRLLSDRFSAERPKGSFSTLEIQRTEQGDSAMYLCASSYPGHQNDGYTFGSGTRLTVV.

The genes are TRBV7-2 and TRBJ1-2, with D tentatively TRBD1 (5 bases). Germline V gene sequence: CDR1 SGHTA, CDR2 FQGNSA. The ends were cut back, 7 bases at V and 1 base at J, with 13 bases in the middle. The CDR3 runs to 14 residues. CDR3 sequence: CASTQDTSNYGYTF. DNA of the CDR3: TGTGCCAGCACTCAGGACACCAGTAACTATGGCTACACCTTC.

This sequence joins TRBV11-2 and TRBJ2-7; tentative D call: TRBD2 (6 bases). The CDR3 is made up of 12 amino acids. CDR1 and CDR2 (germline): SGHAT, FQNNGV. The V end lost 8 bases, the J end lost 5 bases, and 13 bases lay between the germline ends. CDR3 nucleotide sequence: TGTGCCAGCGCAGGGAGGAGGCACGAGCAGTACTTC. Protein sequence: CASAGRRHEQYF.

The chain links TRBV4-1 to TRBJ1-1; D gene ambiguous. This CDR3 comprises 15 residues. The germline V and J ends were trimmed by 0 bases and 1 base, with 9 bases remaining between them. Germline CDR1 MGHRA, CDR2 YSYEKL. The DNA of the CDR3 is TGCGCCAGCAGCCAAGAGGGCGCGTCGAACACTGAAGCTTTCTTT. Its translation: CASSQEGASNTEAFF.

This clone has just a few counts. V and J are TRBV4-2 and TRBJ1-2; unclear D gene. The germline CDR1 and CDR2 sequences are LGHNA and YNFKEQ. This CDR3 region has 16 residues. V dropped 0 bases and J dropped 0 bases, with 11 bases sitting between them. The CDR3 coding sequence is TGTGCCAGCAGCCAAGATTCCACAGCAACTAACTATGGCTACACCTTC. Amino acid sequence: CASSQDSTATNYGYTF.

This clone was recorded a few times. J is TRBJ2-1 and V is TRBV5-6; no definite D call. The CDR3 has 13 residues. The germline V gene encodes CDR1 SGHDT and CDR2 YYEEEE. The V and J ends lost 0 bases and 7 bases respectively, with 8 bases between them. CDR3 coding DNA: TGTGCCAGCAGCTTGGGGTTCGAGAATGAGCAGTTCTTC. It encodes CASSLGFENEQFF.

V and J are TRBV5-4 and TRBJ2-5, with D unclear. This CDR3 has 15 residues. Germline assignment: CDR1 SGHNT and CDR2 YYREEE (reference sequence). The V gene lost 4 bases and the J gene lost 3 bases, with 16 bases spanning the gap. In DNA, the CDR3 is TGTGCCAGCAGCCCCCCTGTGGGCAGTAAAGAGACCCAGTACTTC. Residues: CASSPPVGSKETQYF.

The CDR3 protein is CASSPMTGKAEQYF. CDR3 in DNA: TGTGCCAGCAGCCCAATGACAGGGAAAGCCGAGCAGTACTTC. V and J are TRBV7-6 and TRBJ2-7; 7 bases are shared with TRBD1. This CDR3 has 14 amino acids. V trimming: 5 bases; J trimming: 6 bases; junction bases outside the gene matches: 10. CDR1 and CDR2 (germline): SGHVS, FNYEAQ. The entire variable domain, with the rest obtained from reference TRBV7-6 and TRBJ2-7, is as follows: GAGVSQSPRYKVTKRGQDVALRCDPISGHVSLYWYRQALGQGPEFLTYFNYEAQQDKSGLPNDRFSAERPEGSISTLTIQRTEQRDSAMYRCASSPMTGKAEQYFGPGTRLTVT.

This rearrangement joins TRBV7-9 to TRBJ2-1, with a tentative D call TRBD1 (5 bases). Germline loops: CDR1 SEHNR, CDR2 FQNEAQ (reference sequence). Trimming pared 8 bases from V and 9 bases from J, leaving 14 bases between. The CDR3 has 12 residues. CDR3 amino acids: CASGAAVGEQFF. The CDR3 nucleotides read TGTGCCAGCGGGGCGGCGGTGGGTGAGCAGTTCTTC.

V and J are TRBV2 and TRBJ1-5, with D unclear. Germline CDR1 and CDR2: SNHLY and FYNNEI. The CDR3 totals 15 residues. Trimming pared 8 bases from V and 2 bases from J, leaving 16 bases between. CDR3 sequence reads: CASGERSGGNQPQHF. Here the CDR3 DNA reads TGTGCCAGCGGGGAACGGTCGGGAGGCAATCAGCCCCAGCATTTT.

Only one count was recorded for this clone. This chain joins TRBV7-2 and TRBJ2-5; D remains unclear. The CDR3 spans 13 residues. The V end lost 2 bases, the J end lost 0 bases, and 4 bases lay between the germline ends. The germline gives CDR1 SGHTA, CDR2 FQGNSA. CDR3 protein: CASSLLYQETQYF. Written as DNA, the CDR3 is TGTGCCAGCAGCTTACTGTACCAAGAGACCCAGTACTTC.

This clone was seen a handful of times. V usage is TRBV28 and J usage is TRBJ2-7, with TRBD2 identical over 10 bases. This CDR3 spans 17 amino acids. CDR1 MDHEN and CDR2 SYDVKM come from the germline V gene. J lost 3 bases, V lost 1 base, and 9 bases had no gene match. CDR3 in DNA: TGTGCCAGCAGTTTATTAGCGGGGGGCCTCCTCTTCTACGAGCAGTACTTC. Translation gives CASSLLAGGLLFYEQYF.

CDR3 sequence: CATSRGTSGILGDTQYF. The CDR3 nucleotides read TGTGCCACCAGCAGGGGGACTAGCGGTATACTTGGGGATACGCAGTATTTT. This chain connects TRBV15 to TRBJ2-3; 11 bases fit TRBD2. This CDR3 spans 17 amino acids. The germline V gene has CDR1 LNHNV and CDR2 YYDKDF (reference sequence). With 3 bases clipped from V and 6 bases from J, the junction kept 11 bases outside the gene matches.

The V call is TRBV5-1, the J call TRBJ2-3, with 8 bases identical to TRBD1. The V gene's germline CDR1 is SGHRS and CDR2 YFSETQ. There are 16 residues in the CDR3. After removal of 5 bases from V and 0 bases from J, the junction contained 8 bases not matched to a gene. CDR3: CASRGGTGTSTDTQYF. For the CDR3, the DNA is TGCGCCAGCAGAGGGGGGACAGGAACTAGCACAGATACGCAGTATTTT.

This clone was seen only a few times. V is TRBV13 and J is TRBJ1-3, with unresolved D. Germline assignment: CDR1 PRHDT and CDR2 FYEKMQ (reference sequence). The ends were cut back, 5 bases at V and 4 bases at J, with 9 bases in the middle. This CDR3 spans 13 amino acids. The CDR3 protein is CASSPQLGNTIYF. Here the CDR3 DNA reads TGTGCCAGCAGCCCACAATTGGGAAACACCATATATTTT.

This chain uses TRBV18 with TRBJ1-5; D unclear. Germline CDR1 KGHSH, CDR2 LQKENI. V gave up 1 base and J gave up 1 base, with 8 bases separating them. CDR3 length: 15 residues. The CDR3 region is CASSPLALSNQPQHF. The CDR3, as DNA: TGTGCCAGCTCACCACTGGCTCTGAGCAATCAGCCCCAGCATTTT.

The V and J genes are TRBV6-5 and TRBJ2-3, with D unclear. The V gene's germline CDR1 is MNHEY and CDR2 SVGAGI. The length of the CDR3 is 14 residues. V was cut by 2 bases and J by 7 bases, with 13 bases left in between. CDR3 nucleotides: TGTGCCAGCAGTTACAACCGGGTTTCAAATACGCAGTATTTT. This sequence encodes CASSYNRVSNTQYF.

The CDR3 DNA sequence: TGTGCCAGCAGAGGGGGATTTGGGTCACCCCTCCACTTT. It specifies CASRGGFGSPLHF. This chain uses TRBV2 with TRBJ1-6; weak D call: TRBD1 (6 bases). Germline V gene lookup returns CDR1 SNHLY and CDR2 FYNNEI. The V end was cut by 6 bases, the J end by 10 bases, with 13 bases between. CDR3 length: 13 amino acids.

On this clone: Other DNA sequences from this sample encode an identical CDR3 as well. In nucleotides, the CDR3 is TGTGCCAGCAGTCTCGGGGATTATGGCTACACCTTC. Translation: CASSLGDYGYTF. The rearrangement links TRBV28 to TRBJ1-2; D remains ambiguous. V gave up 5 bases and J gave up 5 bases, with 9 bases separating them. Germline CDR1 is MDHEN and CDR2 is SYDVKM. This CDR3 spans 12 amino acids.

The chain couples TRBV7-3 to TRBJ2-2, with a weak D call TRBD2 (5 bases). This CDR3 has 15 amino acids. V was clipped by 0 bases and J by 2 bases, with 7 bases between them. The V gene's germline CDR1 is SGHTA and CDR2 FQGTGA. This chain's CDR3 is CASSLTSANTGELFF. DNA of the CDR3: TGTGCCAGCAGCTTAACTAGCGCCAACACCGGGGAGCTGTTTTTT.

This rearrangement joins TRBV11-3 to TRBJ1-5; D is undetermined. The germline gives CDR1 SGHNT, CDR2 YENEEA. This CDR3 spans 13 amino acids. Trimming took off 1 base at V and 4 bases at J, with 5 bases between the two ends. CDR3 bases: TGTGCCAGCAGCTTAGGCAGGAATCAGCCCCAGCATTTT. Residues: CASSLGRNQPQHF. Looking up the rest from reference TRBV11-3 and TRBJ1-5 gives the full variable domain: EAGVVQSPRYKIIEKKQPVAFWCNPISGHNTLYWYLQNLGQGPELLIRYENEEAVDDSQLPKDRFSAERLKGVDSTLKIQPAELGDSAVYLCASSLGRNQPQHFGDGTRLSIL.

The V gene is TRBV2, the J gene TRBJ2-7; no clear D gene. CDR3 length: 14 amino acids. Germline CDR1 and CDR2: SNHLY and FYNNEI. V dropped 1 base and J dropped 5 bases, with 12 bases sitting between them. The CDR3 bases are TGTGCCAGCAGTGAAGGCTCCTTAGCCCACGAGCAGTACTTC. Its translation: CASSEGSLAHEQYF.

This CDR3 is CASSPGEGQPQHF. CDR3 bases: TGTGCCAGCTCACCCGGGGAAGGTCAGCCCCAGCATTTT. The J gene is TRBJ1-5, the V gene TRBV18; no firm D call. CDR1 and CDR2 from the germline V gene are KGHSH and LQKENI. V shed 3 bases and J shed 6 bases, with 9 bases lying between them. This CDR3 spans 13 amino acids.